The entry that follows covers one TCR beta chain sequence. The table lists this clone with a count of one. It lacks a known antigen. Nothing much larger sits one base from this clone, and base qualities are not available. TCRbeta CDR3 regions were amplified from genomic DNA using the immunoSEQ Assay, a bias-controlled multiplex PCR. The published analysis was carried out like this. Nucleated cell counts per sample were estimated from amplification of reference gene primers within the assay. Sequence reads were collapsed and filtered to measure the absolute abundance of every unique TCRbeta CDR3 rearrangement. Productive Simpson clonality was computed per sample as the square root of Simpson's diversity index over productive rearrangements. The immuneACCESS repertoire file appears here via TCRdb, limited to in-frame rearrangements. These files lack a portion of the clones; in checked studies, under half of the deficit traces to unresolved V genes, and the cause of the others is not known. That table supplies the V and J calls and clone size; D and trimming were determined from the DNA. Across this sample there are 200,000 to 250,000 clones, with nearly 90% seen only once. Of the sample, 12% falls within the top ten clones.

The CDR3 measures 15 amino acids from cysteine to phenylalanine. Only CDR3 DNA is held: 45 bases, read in frame from base 1. CDR1 and CDR2, per the germline V gene, are KGHSH and LQKENI. Germline trimming: 3 bases from V, 6 bases from J; junction bases outside gene matches: 8. Samples from volunteer blood donors who had recovered from COVID-19 were contributed by a second Seattle source. The collaborating institutions used their own protocols to collect whole blood in K2EDTA tubes. For TCRbeta analysis, collaborators shipped samples as frozen whole blood, isolated PBMCs, or DNA extracted from either of those sample types. These data belong to a study of blood T cell repertoires in COVID-19 (dated by TCRdb to 2019 to 2021). Context from the whole study: Samples covering the acute and convalescent phases of COVID-19 were provided by collaborators in the United States, Italy and Spain. The material from the prospective study consisted of cDNA or gDNA derived from T cells, B-cell-depleted T cells, or PBMCs. Deeply sampled blood TCRbeta repertoires from subjects exposed to, actively infected with, or recovered from COVID-19 were included in the dataset. The repertoires were released in a freely available public database meant as a resource for research on the immune response to SARS-CoV-2. The samples were drawn from two sources: the first 160 participants of the ongoing ImmuneRACE study, and over 1,000 subjects contributed by 6 global collaborators. A de-identified subject ID, COVID-19 status, age in years and sex were almost always included in the sample metadata. Where available, HLA class I and class II types were obtained from metadata supplied by the sample provider rather than from assay-based typing. What the authors observed across the whole study: Clinical and demographic metadata were provided uncurated, with the amount varying by source and participant.

This clonotype was sampled from a woman aged 18-30 years who had recovered from COVID-19. Sequencing input: peripheral blood. In this chain, TRBV18 is recombined with TRBJ1-2, and TRBD1 matches 9 of the central bases. The CDR3 amino acid sequence is: CASSPGTGRFDGYTF. The nucleotide sequence reads TGTGCCAGCTCACCGGGGACAGGGAGGTTTGATGGCTACACCTTC.